One sample yielded the 10 T cell receptor beta chains listed below, sequenced in a study of Graves' ophthalmopathy and Graves' hyperthyroidism. TCR beta CDR3 amplification used RNA transcripts. In the first round, RT-PCR was carried out with HTBI primers, and a multiplex PCR formed the second round. TCRdb called the multiplex PCR reads again in MiXCR, with one record for every CDR3 protein. The sample holds around 670,000 distinct CDR3 sequences, 35% to 50% seen once. The specimen was peripheral blood. The receptors come from an adult man with Graves' ophthalmopathy.

As regards this clonotype: Compared with germline, one end of the junction differs, possibly owing to a read error. V gene TRBV11-2 combines with J gene TRBJ1-1; D is perhaps TRBD1 (5 bases). In germline, CDR1 is SGHAT, CDR2 FQNNGV. The CDR3 spans 11 residues. Written as DNA, the CDR3 is TGTGCCAGCAGCTTAGACCCCCGGGACGTCTTT. Translating it yields CASSLDPRDVF. Looking up the rest from reference TRBV11-2 and TRBJ1-1 gives the full variable domain: EAGVAQSPRYKIIEKRQSVAFWCNPISGHATLYWYQQILGQGPKLLIQFQNNGVVDDSQLPKDRFSAERLKGVDSTLKIQPAKLEDSAVYLCASSLDPRDVFGQGTRLTVV.

The V call is TRBV10-3, the J call TRBJ2-7; possibly TRBD1 for D (6 bases). V was shortened by 2 bases and J by 5 bases, with 7 bases between the two germline ends. The CDR3 extends over 12 amino acids. Germline loops: CDR1 ENHRY, CDR2 SYGVKD. CDR3 nucleotides: TGTGCCATCAGTGAGCAGGGGAACGAGCAGTACTTC. It is translated as CAISEQGNEQYF.

This chain uses TRBV12-3 or TRBV12-4 with TRBJ1-1, with D perhaps matching TRBD1 (5 bases). The CDR3 has 16 amino acids. V lost 6 bases to trimming and J lost 4 bases, with 21 bases between them. In nucleotides, the CDR3 is TGTGCCAGCAGACAGGCGGCAGGGTCGCTGACCACTGAAGCTTTCTTT. Its protein is CASRQAAGSLTTEAFF.

A remark on this clonotype: Mismatch with germline at one junction end may stem from a read error. The V call is TRBV12-3 or TRBV12-4, the J call TRBJ1-4; 8 bases fit TRBD1. CDR3 length: 10 amino acids. The CDR3 coding sequence is TGTGCCAGCAGTAGGACAGGGATTGTTTTT. It is translated as CASSRTGIVF.

V usage is TRBV15 and J usage is TRBJ1-4; 8 bases agree with TRBD1. Germline assignment: CDR1 LNHNV and CDR2 YYDKDF (reference sequence). This CDR3 contains 17 residues. V was clipped by 3 bases and J by 4 bases; unmatched bases: 10. CDR3 loop: CATSSLGGQGSNEKLFF. The CDR3 DNA follows: TGTGCCACCAGCAGCTTAGGTGGACAGGGCAGTAATGAAAAACTGTTTTTT.

Note on this clonotype: One base away lies a much larger clone, so this may be a sequencing read error. The V call is TRBV5-6, the J call TRBJ1-1; no definite D call. Germline-derived CDR1 and CDR2 are SGHDT and YYEEEE. CDR3 length equals 13 residues. This CDR3 is CAGSSGENTEAFF. CDR3 sequence (DNA): TGTGCCGGCAGCTCTGGGGAGAACACTGAAGCTTTCTTT.

This clonotype showed up many times. The rearrangement links TRBV15 to TRBJ2-7; 10 bases line up with TRBD1. The germline V gene encodes CDR1 LNHNV and CDR2 YYDKDF (reference sequence). The CDR3 covers 14 residues. Trimming took 6 bases from V and 6 from J; bases not matched to a gene: 8. For the CDR3, the DNA is TGTGCCACCAGGGAAGGGACAGGGGTTTCCGAGCAGTACTTC. Protein sequence: CATREGTGVSEQYF.

The sample holds many counts of this clonotype. CDR3 bases: TGTGCCAGCACGGTCGCCCCGGGGTCACCCCTCCACTTT. As protein: CASTVAPGSPLHF. The rearrangement uses TRBV10-3 and TRBJ1-6; no definite D call. This CDR3 comprises 13 residues. Trimming pared 10 bases from V and 10 bases from J, leaving 17 bases between. The germline V gene has CDR1 ENHRY and CDR2 SYGVKD.

This clonotype was counted only a few times. This chain links TRBV14 with TRBJ2-2; 7 nucleotides agree with TRBD1. After removal of 4 bases from V and 7 bases from J, the junction contained 6 bases not matched to a gene. The CDR3 length is 14 residues. Per the germline V gene, CDR1 is SGHDN and CDR2 is FVKESK. Here the CDR3 DNA reads TGTGCCAGCAGCCTCAGACAGGGTTTCGGGGAGCTGTTTTTT. Translating gives CASSLRQGFGELFF.

The table lists this clonotype with a few counts. The chain recombines TRBV6-6 with TRBJ1-5; a possible D gene is TRBD1 (5 bases). This CDR3 spans 15 amino acids. V lost 0 bases and J 3 bases, leaving 9 bases between the germline ends. Germline V gene lookup returns CDR1 MNHNY and CDR2 SVGAGI (reference sequence). The CDR3 is CASSYSAGTNQPQHF. Here the CDR3 DNA reads TGTGCCAGCAGTTACTCTGCAGGGACCAATCAGCCCCAGCATTTT.